This is a list of T cell receptor beta chains from one sample in a study of T cell responses to AZD1222 COVID-19 vaccine. Repertoires were generated with immunoSEQ multiplex PCR, while TCRdb's copy carries only in-frame clones and drops some. Seen here are 50,000 to 70,000 clones, 65% to 90% observed once, and the top ten hold 6.9%. The sequenced sample was peripheral blood, obtained 28 days after the second AZD1222 dose. The receptors stem from an adult who received the AZD1222 COVID-19 vaccine. Both conserved end residues are part of each CDR3. Each record gives: J gene, V gene, clone size, D gene, CDR3 protein, CDR3 DNA. D genes are given only for firm matches. Size tells how often a clone was seen (once, few, many) or the class of an expanded clone, and some rows leave it out.

J: TRBJ1-1
V: TRBV19
size: -
D: TRBD1
CDR3: CASSRDRYNTEAFF
DNA: TGTGCCAGTAGTAGGGACAGATATAATACTGAAGCTTTCTTT

J: TRBJ1-1
V: TRBV3-1/TRBV3-2
size: -
D: -
CDR3: CASSFREGGTEAFF
DNA: TGTGCCAGCAGCTTCCGGGAGGGGGGGACTGAAGCTTTCTTT

J: TRBJ1-2
V: TRBV28
size: -
D: TRBD1
CDR3: CASTGQFYTF
DNA: TGTGCCAGCACGGGACAGTTCTACACCTTC

J: TRBJ2-3
V: TRBV5-1
size: -
D: -
CDR3: CASSPTATLSTDTQYF
DNA: TGCGCCAGCAGCCCGACAGCGACCCTTTCCACAGATACGCAGTATTTT

J: TRBJ2-7
V: TRBV7-9
size: few
D: -
CDR3: CASSPSYEQYF
DNA: TGTGCCAGCAGCCCTTCCTACGAGCAGTACTTC

J: TRBJ2-2
V: TRBV2
size: -
D: -
CDR3: CASTMDYSNTGELFF
DNA: TGTGCCAGCACTATGGACTACTCGAACACCGGGGAGCTGTTTTTT

J: TRBJ2-7
V: TRBV6-2/TRBV6-3
size: few
D: TRBD2
CDR3: CASSFGLARVDEQYF
DNA: TGTGCCAGCAGTTTCGGACTAGCAAGGGTCGACGAGCAGTACTTC

J: TRBJ2-7
V: TRBV28
size: -
D: TRBD1
CDR3: CASSPQGVVGEQYF
DNA: TGTGCCAGCAGTCCACAGGGGGTTGTCGGCGAGCAGTACTTC

J: TRBJ2-3
V: TRBV28
size: -
D: -
CDR3: CASRLWDTDTQYF
DNA: TGTGCCAGCAGGTTATGGGACACAGATACGCAGTATTTT

J: TRBJ2-3
V: TRBV7-2
size: -
D: -
CDR3: CASSQGASSGVTDTQYF
DNA: TGTGCCAGCAGCCAGGGGGCAAGTAGCGGGGTCACAGATACGCAGTATTTT

J: TRBJ1-5
V: TRBV30
size: -
D: TRBD1
CDR3: CAWSRQGGQPQHF
DNA: TGTGCCTGGAGTCGACAGGGAGGCCAGCCCCAGCATTTT

J: TRBJ2-7
V: TRBV12-3/TRBV12-4
size: -
D: -
CDR3: CASRLQTGEQYF
DNA: TGTGCCAGCAGGCTCCAAACAGGCGAGCAGTACTTC

J: TRBJ1-1
V: TRBV7-2
size: -
D: TRBD1
CDR3: CASSFMGDRGTEAFF
DNA: TGTGCCAGCAGCTTCATGGGGGACAGGGGTACTGAAGCTTTCTTT